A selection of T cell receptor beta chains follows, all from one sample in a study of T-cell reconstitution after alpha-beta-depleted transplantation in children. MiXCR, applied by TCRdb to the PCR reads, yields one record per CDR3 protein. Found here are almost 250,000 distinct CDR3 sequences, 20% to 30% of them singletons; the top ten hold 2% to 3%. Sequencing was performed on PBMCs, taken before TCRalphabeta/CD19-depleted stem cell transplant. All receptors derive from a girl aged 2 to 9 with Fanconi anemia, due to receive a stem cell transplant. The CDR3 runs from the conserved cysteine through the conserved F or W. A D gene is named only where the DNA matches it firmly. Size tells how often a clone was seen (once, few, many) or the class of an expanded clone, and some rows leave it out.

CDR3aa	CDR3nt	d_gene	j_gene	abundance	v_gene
CSATKAGGPSYEQYF	TGCAGTGCTACAAAAGCGGGGGGGCCGTCATACGAGCAGTACTTC	TRBD2	TRBJ2-7	many	TRBV20-1
CATSESGTLPIGKQYF	TGTGCCACCAGTGAGTCCGGGACACTTCCTATCGGCAAGCAGTACTTC	NA	TRBJ2-7	many	TRBV24-1
CASASGTGGPNGNEQFF	TGTGCCAGCGCGAGCGGGACAGGGGGCCCGAACGGCAATGAGCAGTTCTTC	TRBD1	TRBJ2-1	NA	TRBV11-1
CASSLRLAGASRNEQFF	TGTGCCAGCAGTTTAAGGTTAGCGGGAGCGAGTAGGAATGAGCAGTTCTTC	TRBD2	TRBJ2-1	NA	TRBV27
CASSQVGSGYQETQYF	TGTGCCAGCAGCCAAGTTGGTAGCGGGTACCAAGAGACCCAGTACTTC	TRBD2	TRBJ2-5	NA	TRBV4-2
CASSPLFVNTEAFF	TGTGCCAGCAGTCCCCTATTCGTGAACACTGAAGCTTTCTTT	NA	TRBJ1-1	many	TRBV28
CAISEQDKYYEQYF	TGTGCCATCAGTGAGCAAGACAAGTATTACGAGCAGTACTTC	NA	TRBJ2-7	NA	TRBV10-3
CASTGTETDTQYF	TGTGCCAGCACAGGGACAGAAACAGATACGCAGTATTTT	TRBD1	TRBJ2-3	NA	TRBV2
CSASFRLGEETQYF	TGCAGTGCTAGTTTCAGACTAGGGGAAGAGACCCAGTACTTC	NA	TRBJ2-5	NA	TRBV20-1
CASSYGQLNSPLHF	TGTGCCAGCAGTTATGGTCAGTTAAACTCACCCCTCCACTTT	NA	TRBJ1-6	many	TRBV6-5
CSARLENEQFF	TGCAGTGCCCGACTAGAGAATGAGCAGTTCTTC	NA	TRBJ2-1	few	TRBV20-1
CSARSGQALNEQFF	TGCAGTGCTAGATCGGGACAGGCCCTTAATGAGCAGTTCTTC	TRBD1	TRBJ2-1	many	TRBV20-1
CSVAGRAVHEQYF	TGCAGCGTTGCCGGCAGGGCAGTGCACGAGCAGTACTTC	NA	TRBJ2-7	many	TRBV29-1
CASSPTSGVHRSSYNEQFF	TGTGCCAGCAGCCCGACTAGCGGGGTACATCGGAGCTCCTACAATGAGCAGTTCTTC	TRBD2	TRBJ2-1	few	TRBV11-2
CASSLAVLSSYEQYF	TGTGCCAGCAGCTTAGCGGTTCTAAGCTCCTACGAGCAGTACTTC	NA	TRBJ2-7	few	TRBV7-9
CASSKVAPEGTNEQFF	TGTGCCAGCAGCAAAGTGGCCCCTGAGGGGACCAATGAGCAGTTCTTC	NA	TRBJ2-1	few	TRBV21-1
CASSTRQGQPYNEQFF	TGTGCCAGCAGTACCCGACAGGGACAACCCTACAATGAGCAGTTCTTC	TRBD1	TRBJ2-1	NA	TRBV28
CASRHLANTDTQYF	TGTGCCAGCAGACATCTAGCGAACACAGATACGCAGTATTTT	NA	TRBJ2-3	NA	TRBV6-2/TRBV6-3
CASSKKRGSSYEQYF	TGTGCCAGCAGTAAAAAGCGGGGGAGCTCCTACGAGCAGTACTTC	TRBD2	TRBJ2-7	NA	TRBV28
CASSQEGLAGETQYF	TGCGCCAGCAGCCAAGAAGGACTAGCGGGGGAGACCCAGTACTTC	TRBD2	TRBJ2-5	many	TRBV4-1
CSGSGARGYGYTF	TGCAGCGGTTCAGGGGCTCGAGGCTATGGCTACACCTTC	NA	TRBJ1-2	many	TRBV29-1
CASSHGTSSRGDTQYF	TGTGCCAGCAGCCACGGGACTAGCTCCCGGGGAGATACGCAGTATTTT	TRBD2	TRBJ2-3	NA	TRBV7-6
CATSDSASGSWYEQYF	TGTGCCACCAGTGATTCGGCTAGCGGGAGTTGGTACGAGCAGTACTTC	TRBD2	TRBJ2-7	many	TRBV24-1
CSARARGPEAFF	TGCAGTGCTAGAGCCAGAGGGCCAGAAGCTTTCTTT	NA	TRBJ1-1	NA	TRBV20-1
CSVEDWDREGLAGGPFDEQFF	TGCAGCGTTGAAGACTGGGACAGGGAGGGTCTAGCGGGGGGGCCTTTTGATGAGCAGTTCTTC	TRBD2	TRBJ2-1	many	TRBV29-1
CSADDLKLLYEQYF	TGCAGTGCCGACGACCTCAAGCTCCTTTACGAGCAGTACTTC	NA	TRBJ2-7	many	TRBV20-1
CASSLAWTNEQFF	TGTGCCAGCAGCTTAGCCTGGACCAATGAGCAGTTCTTC	NA	TRBJ2-1	few	TRBV7-9
CSVEEFTGRYEQYF	TGCAGCGTTGAAGAGTTTACAGGGAGGTACGAGCAGTACTTC	NA	TRBJ2-7	many	TRBV29-1
CASSWVAEPNTGELFF	TGTGCCAGCAGCTGGGTAGCGGAACCGAACACCGGGGAGCTGTTTTTT	NA	TRBJ2-2	NA	TRBV7-3
CASSLIEGEETQYF	TGCGCCAGCAGCTTGATCGAGGGCGAAGAGACCCAGTACTTC	NA	TRBJ2-5	few	TRBV5-1
CASRNRVQETQYF	TGTGCCAGCAGGAACAGGGTGCAAGAGACCCAGTACTTC	NA	TRBJ2-5	NA	TRBV28
CSGRGLGETQYF	TGCAGCGGAAGGGGGCTCGGAGAGACCCAGTACTTC	TRBD1	TRBJ2-5	many	TRBV29-1
CASKPAGTDTQYF	TGTGCCAGCAAACCAGCGGGAACAGATACGCAGTATTTT	TRBD2	TRBJ2-3	NA	TRBV27
CASSLALAINQPQHF	TGTGCCAGCAGCTTGGCGTTGGCGATCAATCAGCCCCAGCATTTT	NA	TRBJ1-5	many	TRBV5-5
CSAPSRSGGVIFYDEQFF	TGCAGTGCTCCGTCTAGGAGCGGGGGGGTGATTTTTTACGATGAGCAGTTCTTC	TRBD2	TRBJ2-1	NA	TRBV20-1
CAASYSRQGGNNEQFF	TGTGCCGCCAGTTATTCCCGACAGGGAGGAAACAATGAGCAGTTCTTC	NA	TRBJ2-1	NA	TRBV27
CSAPGQGTLYEQYF	TGCAGTGCTCCCGGACAGGGGACCCTCTACGAGCAGTACTTC	TRBD1	TRBJ2-7	many	TRBV20-1
CASSYSTSLGGRETQYF	TGTGCCAGCAGTTACTCCACCTCCCTGGGAGGGCGAGAGACCCAGTACTTC	TRBD2	TRBJ2-5	many	TRBV6-5
CSVEVRTGTYEQYF	TGCAGCGTTGAAGTCAGGACAGGGACCTACGAGCAGTACTTC	TRBD1	TRBJ2-7	NA	TRBV29-1
CASSFINEQFF	TGCGCCAGCAGCTTTATCAATGAGCAGTTCTTC	NA	TRBJ2-1	many	TRBV5-1
CSARDWGSAYNEQFF	TGCAGTGCTAGAGATTGGGGGTCCGCCTACAATGAGCAGTTCTTC	NA	TRBJ2-1	NA	TRBV20-1